The rows below give T cell receptor beta chains drawn from one sample of a study of technical replicates of blood from four donors. Generated by immunoSEQ multiplex PCR, the TCRdb table keeps only in-frame clones and is missing some. The repertoire holds about 83,000 clones, with 92% as singletons. Sequencing input: T cells isolated from PBMCs. The receptors originated from a human donor in good health. CDR3s include the opening cysteine and the closing phenylalanine or tryptophan. The D gene is left open where the match is weak. The size field is filled for only some rows; it gives once, few, many or a size class.

>TRBD1|17|TRBJ1-4|.|TRBV6-1
TGTGCCAGCAGTGTAGACAGGGGGCGGGGAGCTAATGAAAAACTGTTTTTT
CASSVDRGRGANEKLFF
>.|15|TRBJ1-1|.|TRBV13
TGTGCCAGCAGCCAATACCGGGACACTCACACTGAAGCTTTCTTT
CASSQYRDTHTEAFF
>.|13|TRBJ2-7|.|TRBV28
TGTGCCAGCACCAGGATAACTCCCTACGAGCAGTACTTC
CASTRITPYEQYF
>TRBD1|15|TRBJ1-6|few|TRBV5-4
TGTGCCAGCAGCTCGGGGACAGGCAGAGACTCACCCCTCCACTTT
CASSSGTGRDSPLHF
>.|12|TRBJ1-2|.|TRBV7-6
TGTGCCAGCAGCAAAACGGGGTATGGCTACACCTTC
CASSKTGYGYTF
>.|14|TRBJ2-1|.|TRBV7-9
TGTGCCACCTCGTCCCAGGGCCCCTACAATGAGCAGTTCTTC
CATSSQGPYNEQFF
>.|11|TRBJ2-5|.|TRBV29-1
TGCAGCGTTGTTCCGCAAGAGACCCAGTACTTC
CSVVPQETQYF
>TRBD1|14|TRBJ1-5|.|TRBV19
TGTGCCAGTAACCTACAGGGGAATAATCAGCCCCAGCATTTT
CASNLQGNNQPQHF
>.|15|TRBJ1-2|.|TRBV5-1
TGCGCCAGCAGCTTGGGTGCAGGCGTCTCCTATGGCTACACCTTC
CASSLGAGVSYGYTF
>.|15|TRBJ2-1|.|TRBV5-1
TGCGCCAGCAGCTTGGCCGGAGATCCCAATGATGGGCAGTTCTTC
CASSLAGDPNDGQFF
>.|15|TRBJ1-1|.|TRBV11-2
TGTGCCAGCAGCTTGCGGTTCGGAGAAGACACTGAAGCTTTCTTT
CASSLRFGEDTEAFF
>.|16|TRBJ1-2|.|TRBV28
TGTGCCAGCAGTGGGGGGGGGAGATGGAGCAACTATGGCTACACCTTC
CASSGGGRWSNYGYTF
>.|16|TRBJ1-2|.|TRBV7-8
TGTGCCAGCAGCTCCCAACTCCAAAGGGGTATGGGAGGCTACACCTTC
CASSSQLQRGMGGYTF
>.|14|TRBJ1-2|.|TRBV2
TGTGCCAGCAGTGAAAGACAGTCTAACTATGGCTACACCTTC
CASSERQSNYGYTF
>.|17|TRBJ1-2|.|TRBV28
TGTGCCAGCATTAGCCGACAGCCCGACACGATACGCTATGGCTACACCTTC
CASISRQPDTIRYGYTF
>.|15|TRBJ2-5|.|TRBV4-1
TGCGCCAGCAGCCAAGATCTCCGCAGGTCCGAGACCCAGTACTTC
CASSQDLRRSETQYF